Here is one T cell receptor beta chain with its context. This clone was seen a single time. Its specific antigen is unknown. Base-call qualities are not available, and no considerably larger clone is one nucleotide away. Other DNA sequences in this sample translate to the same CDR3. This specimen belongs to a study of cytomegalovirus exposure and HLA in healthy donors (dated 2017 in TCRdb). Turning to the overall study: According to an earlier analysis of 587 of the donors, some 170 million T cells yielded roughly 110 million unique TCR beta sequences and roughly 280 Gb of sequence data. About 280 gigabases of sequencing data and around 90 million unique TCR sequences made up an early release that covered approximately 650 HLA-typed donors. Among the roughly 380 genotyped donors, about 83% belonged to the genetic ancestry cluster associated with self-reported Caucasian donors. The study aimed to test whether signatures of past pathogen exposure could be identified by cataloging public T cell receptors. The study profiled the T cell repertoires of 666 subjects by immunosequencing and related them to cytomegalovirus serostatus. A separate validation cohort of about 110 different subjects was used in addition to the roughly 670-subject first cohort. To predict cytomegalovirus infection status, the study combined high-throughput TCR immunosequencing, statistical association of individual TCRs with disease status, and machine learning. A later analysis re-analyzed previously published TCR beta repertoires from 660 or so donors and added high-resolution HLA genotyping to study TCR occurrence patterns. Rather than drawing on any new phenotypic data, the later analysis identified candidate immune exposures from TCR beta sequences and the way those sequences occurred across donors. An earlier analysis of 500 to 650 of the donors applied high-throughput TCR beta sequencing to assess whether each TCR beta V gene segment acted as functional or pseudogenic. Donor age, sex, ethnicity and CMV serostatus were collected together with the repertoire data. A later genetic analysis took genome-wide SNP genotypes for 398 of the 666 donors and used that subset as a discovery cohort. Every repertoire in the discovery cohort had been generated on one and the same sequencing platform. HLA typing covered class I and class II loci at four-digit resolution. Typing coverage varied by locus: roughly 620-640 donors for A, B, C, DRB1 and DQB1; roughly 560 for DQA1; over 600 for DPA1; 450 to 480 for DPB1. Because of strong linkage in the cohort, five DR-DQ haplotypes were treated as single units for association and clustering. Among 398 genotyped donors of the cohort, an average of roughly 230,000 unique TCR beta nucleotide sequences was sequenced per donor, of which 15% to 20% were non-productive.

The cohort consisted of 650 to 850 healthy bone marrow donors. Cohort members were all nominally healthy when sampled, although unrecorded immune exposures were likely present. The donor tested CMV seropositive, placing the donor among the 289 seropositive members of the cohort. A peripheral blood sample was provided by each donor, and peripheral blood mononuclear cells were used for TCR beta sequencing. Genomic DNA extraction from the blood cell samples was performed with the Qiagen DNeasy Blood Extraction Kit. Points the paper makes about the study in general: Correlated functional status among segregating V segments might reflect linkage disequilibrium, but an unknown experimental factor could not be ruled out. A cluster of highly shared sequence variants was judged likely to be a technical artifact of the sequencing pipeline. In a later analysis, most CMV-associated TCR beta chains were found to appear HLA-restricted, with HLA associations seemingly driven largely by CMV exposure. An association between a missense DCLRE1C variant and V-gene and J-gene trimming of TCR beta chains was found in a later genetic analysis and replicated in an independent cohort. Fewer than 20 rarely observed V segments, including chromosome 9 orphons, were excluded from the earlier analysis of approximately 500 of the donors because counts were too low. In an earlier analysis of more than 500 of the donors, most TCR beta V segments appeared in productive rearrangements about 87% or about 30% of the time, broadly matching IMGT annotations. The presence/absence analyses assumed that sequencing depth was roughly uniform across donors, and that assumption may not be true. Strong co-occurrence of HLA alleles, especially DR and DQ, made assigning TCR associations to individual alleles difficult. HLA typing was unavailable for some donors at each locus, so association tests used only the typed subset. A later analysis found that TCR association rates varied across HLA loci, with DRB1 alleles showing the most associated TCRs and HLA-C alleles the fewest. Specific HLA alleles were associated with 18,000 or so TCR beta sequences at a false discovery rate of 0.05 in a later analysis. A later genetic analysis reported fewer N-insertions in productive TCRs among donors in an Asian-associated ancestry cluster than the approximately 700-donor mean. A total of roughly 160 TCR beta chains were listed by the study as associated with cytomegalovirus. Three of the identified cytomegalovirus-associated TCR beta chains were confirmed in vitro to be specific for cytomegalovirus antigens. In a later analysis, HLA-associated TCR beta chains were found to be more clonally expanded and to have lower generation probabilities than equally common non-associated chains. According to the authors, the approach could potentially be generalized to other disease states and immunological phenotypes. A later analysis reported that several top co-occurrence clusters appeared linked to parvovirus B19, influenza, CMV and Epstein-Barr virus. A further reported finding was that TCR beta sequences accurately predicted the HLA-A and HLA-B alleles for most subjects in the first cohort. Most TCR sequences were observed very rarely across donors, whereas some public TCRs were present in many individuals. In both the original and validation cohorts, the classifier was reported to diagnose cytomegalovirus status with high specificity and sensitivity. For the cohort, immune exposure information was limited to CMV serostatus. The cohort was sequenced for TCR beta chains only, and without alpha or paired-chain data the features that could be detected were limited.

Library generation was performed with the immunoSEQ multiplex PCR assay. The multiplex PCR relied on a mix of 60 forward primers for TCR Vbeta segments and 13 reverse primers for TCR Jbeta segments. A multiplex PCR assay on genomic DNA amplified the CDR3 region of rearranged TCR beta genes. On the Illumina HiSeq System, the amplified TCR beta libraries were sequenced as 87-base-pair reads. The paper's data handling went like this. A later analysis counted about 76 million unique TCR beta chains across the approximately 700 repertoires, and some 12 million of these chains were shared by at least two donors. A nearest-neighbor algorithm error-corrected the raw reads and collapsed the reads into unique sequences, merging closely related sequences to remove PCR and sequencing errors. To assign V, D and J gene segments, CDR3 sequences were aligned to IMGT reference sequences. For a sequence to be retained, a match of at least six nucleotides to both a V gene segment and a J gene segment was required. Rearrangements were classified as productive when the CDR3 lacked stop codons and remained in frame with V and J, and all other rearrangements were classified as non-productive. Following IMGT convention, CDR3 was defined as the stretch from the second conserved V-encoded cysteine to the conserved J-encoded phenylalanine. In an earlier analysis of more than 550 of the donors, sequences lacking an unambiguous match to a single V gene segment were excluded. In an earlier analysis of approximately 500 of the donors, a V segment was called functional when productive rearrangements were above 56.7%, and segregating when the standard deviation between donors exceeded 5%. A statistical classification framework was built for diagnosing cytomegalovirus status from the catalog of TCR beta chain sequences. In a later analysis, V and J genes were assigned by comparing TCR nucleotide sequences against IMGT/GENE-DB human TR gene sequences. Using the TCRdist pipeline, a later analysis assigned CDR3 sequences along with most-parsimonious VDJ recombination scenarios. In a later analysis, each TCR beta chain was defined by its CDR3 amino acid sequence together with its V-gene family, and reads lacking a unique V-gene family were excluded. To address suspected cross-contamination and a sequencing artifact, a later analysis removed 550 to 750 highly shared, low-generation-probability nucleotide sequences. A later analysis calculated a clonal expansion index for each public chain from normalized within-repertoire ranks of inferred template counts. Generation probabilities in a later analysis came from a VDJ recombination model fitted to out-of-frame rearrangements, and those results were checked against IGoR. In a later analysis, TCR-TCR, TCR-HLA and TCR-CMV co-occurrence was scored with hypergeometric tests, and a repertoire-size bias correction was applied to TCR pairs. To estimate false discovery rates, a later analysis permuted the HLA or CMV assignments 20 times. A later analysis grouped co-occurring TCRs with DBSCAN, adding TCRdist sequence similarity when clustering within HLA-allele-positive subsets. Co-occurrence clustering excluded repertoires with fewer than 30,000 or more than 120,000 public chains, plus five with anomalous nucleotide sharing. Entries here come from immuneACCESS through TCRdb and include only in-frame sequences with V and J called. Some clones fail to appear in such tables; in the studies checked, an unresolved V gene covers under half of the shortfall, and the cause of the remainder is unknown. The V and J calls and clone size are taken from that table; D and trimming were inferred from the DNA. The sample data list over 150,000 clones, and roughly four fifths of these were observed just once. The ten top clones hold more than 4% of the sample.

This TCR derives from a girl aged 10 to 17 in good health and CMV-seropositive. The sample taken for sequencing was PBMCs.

The CDR3 region reads CSARDSQPQHF. Read as DNA, the sequence is TGCAGTGCTAGAGATAGTCAGCCCCAGCATTTT. This receptor chain uses TRBV20-1 and TRBJ1-5; the D gene lacks a confident call. As encoded in the germline V gene (reference sequence), CDR1 is DFQATT while CDR2 is SNEGSKA. The CDR3, from cysteine to phenylalanine, totals 11 residues. The only DNA kept is the CDR3, 33 bases in frame from the first base. V sheds 0 bases and J sheds 6 bases, leaving 3 bases between their ends.